There are a few counts of the clone carrying this T cell receptor (beta chain). This entry belongs to a study of blood T cell repertoires in COVID-19. As processed by the authors: Estimated nucleated cell counts came from reference gene primer amplification. Sequencing was performed with immunoSEQ multiplex PCR; in TCRdb, only in-frame clones are kept and a portion is missing. V, J and clone size are taken as reported in that table, and D and trimming were inferred from the DNA itself. The sample includes about 190,000 clones, 65% to 80% of them seen just once. The germline gives CDR1 SGDLS, CDR2 YYNGEE. Trimming took off 4 bases at V and 0 bases at J, with 20 bases between the two ends. The CDR3 is 18 residues long.

The chain has TRBV9 and TRBJ2-1; D is ambiguous. The sample consisted of peripheral blood. This TCR was sampled from a woman aged 50 to 60 with acute or convalescent COVID-19. CDR3: CASSFPARPQSSYNEQFF. The CDR3 DNA sequence: TGTGCCAGCAGCTTCCCAGCGCGGCCGCAGAGCTCCTACAATGAGCAGTTCTTC.